Listed below are T cell receptor beta chains from one sample, sequenced in a study of vaccination effects on CD4 cells after COVID-19. The antigens these receptors bind are not known. Assay used: immunoSEQ multiplex PCR; TCRdb lists only in-frame clones, some missing. In the table there are 25,000 to 40,000 clones, 82% of which are singletons. Sequencing used CD4+ T cells from PBMCs cultured with HCoV-NL63 spike peptides, obtained after COVID-19 vaccination. The receptors shown here come from a human donor who received a COVID-19 vaccine. Some clones in this sample may be carry-over from other donors' samples. Both conserved end residues are part of each CDR3. Fields, in order: V gene, D gene, clone size, J gene, CDR3 protein, CDR3 DNA. A D gene is named only where the DNA matches it firmly. Not all rows give a size; the values are once, few, many and, for expanded clones, a class.

v_call: TRBV11-2
d_call: TRBD2
clone_size: -
j_call: TRBJ2-5
cdr3_aa: CASSLGVAGGLQETQYF
cdr3_nt: TGTGCCAGCAGCTTAGGAGTAGCGGGGGGTCTACAAGAGACCCAGTACTTC

v_call: TRBV7-2
d_call: -
clone_size: few
j_call: TRBJ1-1
cdr3_aa: CASSLRGNTEAFF
cdr3_nt: TGTGCCAGCAGCTTAAGAGGGAACACTGAAGCTTTCTTT

v_call: TRBV3-1/TRBV3-2
d_call: -
clone_size: -
j_call: TRBJ2-1
cdr3_aa: CASSTAGEQFF
cdr3_nt: TGTGCCAGCAGCACGGCGGGTGAGCAGTTCTTC

v_call: TRBV19
d_call: -
clone_size: once
j_call: TRBJ1-1
cdr3_aa: CASSLGVVGTEAFF
cdr3_nt: TGTGCCAGTAGTCTGGGGGTGGTGGGCACTGAAGCTTTCTTT

v_call: TRBV2
d_call: -
clone_size: once
j_call: TRBJ1-2
cdr3_aa: CASRATGLYTGYTF
cdr3_nt: TGTGCCAGCAGAGCTACGGGGCTTTATACAGGCTACACCTTC

v_call: TRBV20-1
d_call: TRBD1
clone_size: few
j_call: TRBJ1-4
cdr3_aa: CSASKQGALEKLFF
cdr3_nt: TGCAGTGCTAGTAAACAGGGGGCGCTTGAAAAACTGTTTTTT

v_call: TRBV5-6
d_call: -
clone_size: -
j_call: TRBJ2-5
cdr3_aa: CASSLSVGETQYF
cdr3_nt: TGTGCCAGCAGCTTATCGGTGGGGGAGACCCAGTACTTC

v_call: TRBV7-8
d_call: TRBD1
clone_size: -
j_call: TRBJ1-3
cdr3_aa: CASSFTQGAGNTIYF
cdr3_nt: TGTGCCAGCAGCTTCACACAGGGGGCAGGAAACACCATATATTTT

v_call: TRBV28
d_call: -
clone_size: -
j_call: TRBJ2-5
cdr3_aa: CASSLLFGAPSETQYF
cdr3_nt: TGTGCCAGCAGTTTACTGTTCGGGGCCCCATCGGAGACCCAGTACTTC

v_call: TRBV30
d_call: -
clone_size: few
j_call: TRBJ1-4
cdr3_aa: CAWSASGPYEKLFF
cdr3_nt: TGTGCCTGGAGTGCGTCAGGTCCGTACGAAAAACTGTTTTTT

v_call: TRBV6-1
d_call: -
clone_size: once
j_call: TRBJ2-5
cdr3_aa: CASSGRGSLYQETQYF
cdr3_nt: TGTGCCAGCAGTGGGCGGGGCTCCTTGTACCAAGAGACCCAGTACTTC

v_call: TRBV4-3
d_call: -
clone_size: few
j_call: TRBJ1-1
cdr3_aa: CASSQRDMNTEAFF
cdr3_nt: TGCGCCAGCAGCCAGCGGGACATGAACACTGAAGCTTTCTTT

v_call: TRBV2
d_call: -
clone_size: -
j_call: TRBJ2-2
cdr3_aa: CASSEGQNTGELFF
cdr3_nt: TGTGCCAGCAGTGAAGGGCAGAACACCGGGGAGCTGTTTTTT

v_call: TRBV12-3/TRBV12-4
d_call: -
clone_size: -
j_call: TRBJ1-1
cdr3_aa: CASSSGYTEAFF
cdr3_nt: TGTGCCAGCAGTTCAGGTTACACTGAAGCTTTCTTT

v_call: TRBV9
d_call: -
clone_size: -
j_call: TRBJ2-1
cdr3_aa: CASSKSGTHTDNEQFF
cdr3_nt: TGTGCCAGCAGCAAATCCGGGACTCACACCGACAATGAGCAGTTCTTC

v_call: TRBV24-1
d_call: -
clone_size: -
j_call: TRBJ2-5
cdr3_aa: CATSDPEGRTETQYF
cdr3_nt: TGTGCCACCAGTGATCCTGAGGGGCGCACGGAGACCCAGTACTTC

v_call: TRBV5-1
d_call: -
clone_size: -
j_call: TRBJ2-4
cdr3_aa: CASSPGGTVAKNIQYF
cdr3_nt: TGCGCCAGCAGCCCGGGGGGGACAGTAGCCAAAAACATTCAGTACTTC

v_call: TRBV7-9
d_call: -
clone_size: -
j_call: TRBJ2-5
cdr3_aa: CASSLAGPEPQYF
cdr3_nt: TGTGCCAGCAGCTTAGCAGGCCCGGAGCCCCAGTACTTC

v_call: TRBV29-1
d_call: TRBD2
clone_size: -
j_call: TRBJ2-5
cdr3_aa: CGGGQETQYF
cdr3_nt: TGTGGGGGGGGTCAAGAGACCCAGTACTTC

v_call: TRBV18
d_call: -
clone_size: -
j_call: TRBJ2-5
cdr3_aa: CASSPGVGETQYF
cdr3_nt: TGTGCCAGCTCACCGGGAGTTGGCGAGACCCAGTACTTC

v_call: TRBV6-6
d_call: -
clone_size: -
j_call: TRBJ2-2
cdr3_aa: CASIPGPVTGELFF
cdr3_nt: TGTGCCAGCATCCCGGGGCCGGTCACCGGGGAGCTGTTTTTT

v_call: TRBV5-4
d_call: TRBD1
clone_size: few
j_call: TRBJ2-5
cdr3_aa: CASSLRTGGQETQYF
cdr3_nt: TGTGCCAGCAGCTTGAGGACAGGGGGACAAGAGACCCAGTACTTC

v_call: TRBV7-9
d_call: TRBD1
clone_size: once
j_call: TRBJ1-1
cdr3_aa: CASSLNRGNTEAFF
cdr3_nt: TGTGCCAGCAGCTTGAACAGGGGCAACACTGAAGCTTTCTTT